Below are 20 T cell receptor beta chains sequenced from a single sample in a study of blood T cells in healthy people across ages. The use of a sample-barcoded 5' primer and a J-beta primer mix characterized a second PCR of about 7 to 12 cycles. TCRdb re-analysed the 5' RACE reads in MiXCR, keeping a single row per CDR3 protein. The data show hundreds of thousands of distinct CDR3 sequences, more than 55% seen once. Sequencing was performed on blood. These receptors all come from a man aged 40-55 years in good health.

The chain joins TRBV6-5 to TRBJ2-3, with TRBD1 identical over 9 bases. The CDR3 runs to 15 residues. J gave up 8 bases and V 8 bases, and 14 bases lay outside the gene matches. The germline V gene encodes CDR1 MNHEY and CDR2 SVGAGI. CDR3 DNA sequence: TGTGCCAGCTGGGCGGGACAGGGCCCGATAGGTACGCAGTATTTT. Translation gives CASWAGQGPIGTQYF.

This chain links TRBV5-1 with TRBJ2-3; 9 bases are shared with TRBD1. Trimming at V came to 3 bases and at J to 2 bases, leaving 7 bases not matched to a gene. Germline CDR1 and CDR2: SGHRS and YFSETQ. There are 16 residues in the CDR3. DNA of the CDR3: TGCGCCAGCAGCTCCCGACAGGGGGGTGACACAGATACGCAGTATTTT. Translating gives CASSSRQGGDTDTQYF.

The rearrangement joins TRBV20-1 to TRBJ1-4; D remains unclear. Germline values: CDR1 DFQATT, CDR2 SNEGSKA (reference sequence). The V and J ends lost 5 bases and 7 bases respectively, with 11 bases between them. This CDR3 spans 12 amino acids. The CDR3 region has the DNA TGCAGTGCTGCCCGGGAGCCTGAAAAACTGTTTTTT. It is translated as CSAAREPEKLFF.

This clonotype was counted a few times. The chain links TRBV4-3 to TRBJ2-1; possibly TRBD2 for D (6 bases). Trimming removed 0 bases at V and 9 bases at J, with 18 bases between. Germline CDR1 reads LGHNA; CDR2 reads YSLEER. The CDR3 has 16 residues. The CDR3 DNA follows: TGCGCCAGCAGCCAAGATAGGAGGGCTAGCAAGGGTGAGCAGTTCTTC. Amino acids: CASSQDRRASKGEQFF.

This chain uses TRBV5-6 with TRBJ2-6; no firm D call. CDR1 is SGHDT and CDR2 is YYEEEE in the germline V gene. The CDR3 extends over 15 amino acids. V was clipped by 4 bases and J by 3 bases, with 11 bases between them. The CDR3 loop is CASSGSGYGANVLTF. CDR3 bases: TGTGCCAGCAGCGGCTCCGGGTATGGGGCCAACGTCCTGACTTTC.

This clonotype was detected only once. The CDR3 protein is CATSTGTISTDTQYF. CDR3 DNA sequence: TGTGCCACCAGCACTGGGACGATTAGCACAGATACGCAGTATTTT. The gene calls are TRBV15 and TRBJ2-3, with D possibly called TRBD1 or TRBD2 (5 bases each). The CDR3 spans 15 residues. V lost 4 bases, J lost 0 bases, and 11 bases lay in between. The germline CDR1 and CDR2 sequences are LNHNV and YYDKDF (reference sequence).

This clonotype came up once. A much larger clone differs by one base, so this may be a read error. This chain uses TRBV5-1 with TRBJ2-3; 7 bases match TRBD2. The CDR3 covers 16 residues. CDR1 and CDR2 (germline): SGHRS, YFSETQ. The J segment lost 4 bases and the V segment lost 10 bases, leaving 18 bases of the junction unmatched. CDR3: CACSGGGQGLADTQYF. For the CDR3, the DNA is TGCGCCTGCTCCGGGGGAGGGCAAGGATTGGCAGATACGCAGTATTTT.

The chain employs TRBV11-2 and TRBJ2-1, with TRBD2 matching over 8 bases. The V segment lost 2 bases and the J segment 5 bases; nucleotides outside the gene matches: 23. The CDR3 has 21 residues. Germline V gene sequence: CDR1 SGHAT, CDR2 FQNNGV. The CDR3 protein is CASSLKRAGTSKYPTDNEQFF. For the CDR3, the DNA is TGTGCCAGCAGCTTAAAAAGAGCCGGGACTAGTAAGTACCCAACGGACAATGAGCAGTTCTTC. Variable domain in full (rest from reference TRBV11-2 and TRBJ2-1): EAGVAQSPRYKIIEKRQSVAFWCNPISGHATLYWYQQILGQGPKLLIQFQNNGVVDDSQLPKDRFSAERLKGVDSTLKIQPAKLEDSAVYLCASSLKRAGTSKYPTDNEQFFGPGTRLTVL.

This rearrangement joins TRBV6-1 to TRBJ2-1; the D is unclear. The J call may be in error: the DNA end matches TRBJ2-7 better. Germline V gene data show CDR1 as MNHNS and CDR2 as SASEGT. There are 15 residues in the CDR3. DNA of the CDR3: TGTGCCAGCAGTGAAATGGGCTTCTCCTACAATGAGCAGTACTTC. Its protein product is CASSEMGFSYNEQYF.

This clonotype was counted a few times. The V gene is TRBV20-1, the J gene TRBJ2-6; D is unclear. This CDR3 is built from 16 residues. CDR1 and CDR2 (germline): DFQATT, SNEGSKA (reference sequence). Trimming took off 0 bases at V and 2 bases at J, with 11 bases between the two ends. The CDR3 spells CSARDLLHAGANVLTF. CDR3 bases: TGCAGTGCTAGAGATCTCTTGCATGCTGGGGCCAACGTCCTGACTTTC.

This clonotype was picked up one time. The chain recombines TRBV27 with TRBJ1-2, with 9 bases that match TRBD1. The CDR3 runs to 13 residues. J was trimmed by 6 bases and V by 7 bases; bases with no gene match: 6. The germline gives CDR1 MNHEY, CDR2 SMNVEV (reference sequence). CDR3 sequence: CASTGTGFDGYTF. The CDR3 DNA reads TGTGCCAGCACCGGGACAGGGTTCGATGGCTACACCTTC.

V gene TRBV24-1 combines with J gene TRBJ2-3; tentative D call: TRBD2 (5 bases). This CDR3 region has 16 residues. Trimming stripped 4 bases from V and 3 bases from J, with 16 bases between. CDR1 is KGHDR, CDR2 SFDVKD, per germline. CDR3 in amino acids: CATSERWEFGTDTQYF. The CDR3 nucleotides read TGTGCCACCAGTGAGCGGTGGGAGTTCGGAACAGATACGCAGTATTTT.

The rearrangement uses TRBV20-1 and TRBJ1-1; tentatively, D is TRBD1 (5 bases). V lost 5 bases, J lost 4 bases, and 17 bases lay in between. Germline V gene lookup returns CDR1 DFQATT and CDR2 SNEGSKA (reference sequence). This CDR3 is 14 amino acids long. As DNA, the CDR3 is TGCAGTGCTGAGAAGGCCCTCGGGGGCACTGAAGCTTTCTTT. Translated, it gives CSAEKALGGTEAFF.

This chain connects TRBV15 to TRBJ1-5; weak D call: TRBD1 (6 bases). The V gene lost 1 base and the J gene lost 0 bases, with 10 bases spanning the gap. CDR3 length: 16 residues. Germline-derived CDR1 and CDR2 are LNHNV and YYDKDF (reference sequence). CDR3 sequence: CATSRVGDNSNQPQHF. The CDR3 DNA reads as TGTGCCACCAGCAGAGTCGGGGACAATAGCAATCAGCCCCAGCATTTT.

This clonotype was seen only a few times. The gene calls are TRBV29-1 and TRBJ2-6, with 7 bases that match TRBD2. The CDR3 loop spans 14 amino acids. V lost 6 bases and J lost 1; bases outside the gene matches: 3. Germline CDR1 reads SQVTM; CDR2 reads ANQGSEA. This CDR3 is CSVSGGSGANVLTF. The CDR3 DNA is TGCAGCGTATCGGGGGGATCTGGGGCCAACGTCCTGACTTTC.

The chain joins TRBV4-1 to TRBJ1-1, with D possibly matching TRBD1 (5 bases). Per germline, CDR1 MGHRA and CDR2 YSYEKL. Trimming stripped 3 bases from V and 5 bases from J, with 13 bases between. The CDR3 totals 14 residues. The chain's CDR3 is CASSHPGLGTEAFF. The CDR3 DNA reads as TGCGCCAGCAGCCATCCGGGGCTTGGGACTGAAGCTTTCTTT.

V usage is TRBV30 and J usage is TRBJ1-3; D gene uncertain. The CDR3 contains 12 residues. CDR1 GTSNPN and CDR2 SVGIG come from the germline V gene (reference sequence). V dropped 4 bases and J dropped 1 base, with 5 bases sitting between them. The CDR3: CAWKGSGNTIYF. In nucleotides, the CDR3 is TGTGCCTGGAAGGGTTCTGGAAACACCATATATTTT.

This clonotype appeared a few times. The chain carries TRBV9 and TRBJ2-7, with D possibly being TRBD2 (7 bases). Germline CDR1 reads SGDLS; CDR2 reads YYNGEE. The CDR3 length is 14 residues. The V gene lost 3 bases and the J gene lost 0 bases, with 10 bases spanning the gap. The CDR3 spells CASSGGGPSYEQYF. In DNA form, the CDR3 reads TGTGCCAGCAGCGGGGGGGGCCCCTCCTACGAGCAGTACTTC.

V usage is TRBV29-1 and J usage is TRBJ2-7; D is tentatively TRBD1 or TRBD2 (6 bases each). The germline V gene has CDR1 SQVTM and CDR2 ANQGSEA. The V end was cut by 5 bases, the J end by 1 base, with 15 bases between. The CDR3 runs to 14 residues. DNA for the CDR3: TGCAGCGTTTCTGGCAGGGGAGGATCCTACGAGCAGTACTTC. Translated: CSVSGRGGSYEQYF.

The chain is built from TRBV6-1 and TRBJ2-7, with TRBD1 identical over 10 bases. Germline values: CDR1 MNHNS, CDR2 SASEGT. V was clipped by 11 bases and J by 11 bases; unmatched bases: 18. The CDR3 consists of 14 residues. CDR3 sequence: CAGQSVSGTGDEYF. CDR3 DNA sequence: TGTGCCGGACAATCAGTATCCGGGACAGGGGACGAGTACTTC.